The 26 T cell receptor beta chains below were found in one sample sequenced in a study of T cells in Graves' hyperthyroidism and ophthalmopathy. The source material, RNA transcripts, was used to amplify TCR beta CDR3 regions. Carried out on the TCR CDR3, a first-round RT-PCR used the HTBI primer set. MiXCR was run by TCRdb on the multiplex PCR reads, yielding one entry per CDR3 protein. The sample includes about 700,000 distinct CDR3 sequences, about 45% of them seen just once. The sample consisted of peripheral blood or thyroid tissue (not recorded which). These receptor sequences come from an adult man with Graves' disease, either hyperthyroidism or ophthalmopathy (not recorded which).

There are many counts of this clonotype. The V call is TRBV15, the J call TRBJ1-4, with TRBD1 identical over 9 bases. Germline loops: CDR1 LNHNV, CDR2 YYDKDF (reference sequence). Trimming at V came to 2 bases and at J to 6 bases, leaving 7 bases not matched to a gene. The CDR3 loop spans 16 amino acids. The CDR3 DNA follows: TGTGCCACCAGCAGAAACGCGGGACAGGGCGATGAAAAACTGTTTTTT. Translating it yields CATSRNAGQGDEKLFF. Variable domain in full (rest from reference TRBV15 and TRBJ1-4): DAMVIQNPRYQVTQFGKPVTLSCSQTLNHNVMYWYQQKSSQAPKLLFHYYDKDFNNEADTPDNFQSRRPNTSFCFLDIRSPGLGDTAMYLCATSRNAGQGDEKLFFGSGTQLSVL.

As concerns this clonotype: It may be a read error: a sequence one base away is much more abundant. This chain connects TRBV2 to TRBJ1-4; D uncertain. The V gene's germline CDR1 is SNHLY and CDR2 FYNNEI. Trimming pared 8 bases from V and 7 bases from J, leaving 11 bases between. This CDR3 is 12 amino acids long. The CDR3 loop is CASGTLSEKLFF. CDR3 coding DNA: TGTGCCAGCGGCACACTTAGTGAAAAACTGTTTTTT.

This clonotype was seen a handful of times. The chain couples TRBV24-1 to TRBJ2-5; 9 bases are a match to TRBD2. CDR1 KGHDR and CDR2 SFDVKD come from the germline V gene. The V segment lost 2 bases and the J segment 5 bases; nucleotides outside the gene matches: 5. The CDR3 is made up of 15 amino acids. The chain's CDR3 is CATSDCGTSRETQYF. The CDR3 DNA follows: TGTGCCACCAGTGATTGCGGGACTAGCCGGGAGACCCAGTACTTC.

This clonotype was seen at least ten times. This chain uses TRBV7-2 with TRBJ1-2; possible D gene TRBD1, 5 bases. The CDR3 has 16 residues. V dropped 1 base and J dropped 7 bases, with 19 bases sitting between them. The germline CDR1 and CDR2 sequences are SGHTA and FQGNSA. The chain's CDR3 is CASSLGAGLGHGGYTF. DNA for the CDR3: TGTGCCAGCAGCTTAGGTGCCGGGTTGGGGCACGGTGGCTACACCTTC.

Comments on this clonotype: The junction and the germline gene differ at one end; a read error may be behind it. The chain joins TRBV12-3 or TRBV12-4 to TRBJ1-6; D may be TRBD1 (5 bases). The CDR3 extends over 15 amino acids. DNA of the CDR3: TGTGCCAGCAGTTTGGGAGGGACCTATAATCCACCCCTCCACTTT. It is translated as CASSLGGTYNPPLHF.

This clonotype was detected only a few times. This chain uses TRBV7-9 with TRBJ1-5; 10 positions agree with TRBD1. Germline CDR1 is SEHNR and CDR2 is FQNEAQ (reference sequence). V shed 3 bases, J shed 5 bases, and the junction held 4 bases outside the gene matches. The CDR3 extends over 15 amino acids. The CDR3 here is CASSLGTGVYQPQHF. In DNA, the CDR3 is TGTGCCAGCAGCTTGGGGACAGGGGTATATCAGCCCCAGCATTTT.

This clonotype was observed once. J is TRBJ1-6 and V is TRBV20-1, with no clear D. This CDR3 spans 10 amino acids. From germline, CDR1 is DFQATT and CDR2 SNEGSKA (reference sequence). Trimming shortened V by 3 bases and J by 16 bases, and 10 bases separated the two germline ends. CDR3 nucleotide sequence: TGCAGTGCTAGCAGAAAGGGACTCCACTTT. It specifies CSASRKGLHF.

This clonotype showed up just a few times. The CDR3 region is CASSVTGTAEKLFF. The DNA for the CDR3 is TGTGCCAGCAGCGTAACCGGGACAGCTGAAAAACTGTTTTTT. The chain couples TRBV9 to TRBJ1-4, with 7 bases identical to TRBD1. The CDR3 is 14 amino acids. Germline CDR1 and CDR2: SGDLS and YYNGEE. Germline trimming cut 1 base from V and 7 bases from J; bases unmatched to any gene: 4.

This clonotype was counted between two and nine times. This chain connects TRBV19 to TRBJ1-5; TRBD1 aligns across 10 bases. The CDR3 totals 16 residues. Looked up from germline, CDR1 is LNHDA and CDR2 is SQIVND (reference sequence). Unmatched junction bases numbered 4, after V lost 3 bases and J lost 2 bases. The CDR3 DNA reads TGTGCCAGTAGTATCCGGACAGGGGGAGGCAATCAGCCCCAGCATTTT. It is translated as CASSIRTGGGNQPQHF.

The CDR3 nucleotides are TGTGCCAGCAGAGCGACAAGGGGACCCTACGAGCAGTACTTC. Protein: CASRATRGPYEQYF. V usage is TRBV2 and J usage is TRBJ2-7; D may correspond to TRBD1 or TRBD2 (5 bases each). Trimming left V 6 bases short and J 2 bases short, with 14 bases between. CDR1 SNHLY and CDR2 FYNNEI come from the germline V gene. This CDR3 has 14 amino acids.

V is TRBV2 and J is TRBJ1-5; a possible D gene is TRBD1 (5 bases). V was pared by 6 bases and J by 2 bases, with 11 bases between. Germline V gene sequence: CDR1 SNHLY, CDR2 FYNNEI. This CDR3 spans 14 amino acids. The CDR3 nucleotides are TGTGCCAGCAGGGGGACGATGGGCAATCAGCCCCAGCATTTT. Amino acids: CASRGTMGNQPQHF.

This clonotype was counted ten times or more. This chain uses TRBV7-2 with TRBJ1-2; 9 nucleotides line up with TRBD1. This CDR3 contains 13 residues. CDR1 and CDR2 from the germline V gene are SGHTA and FQGNSA. The trim removed 5 bases at V and 8 bases at J, leaving 6 bases unmatched. The CDR3 DNA follows: TGTGCCAGCAGCCCGGACAGGGGAGGCGGCTACACCTTC. Translation gives CASSPDRGGGYTF.

J is TRBJ1-5 and V is TRBV7-9; 8 bases are a match to TRBD1. The trim removed 0 bases at V and 2 bases at J, leaving 6 bases unmatched. The CDR3 contains 17 residues. The V gene's germline CDR1 is SEHNR and CDR2 FQNEAQ (reference sequence). The CDR3 DNA reads as TGTGCCAGCAGCTTAGCGACAGGGGATGGGGGCAATCAGCCCCAGCATTTT. It yields the protein CASSLATGDGGNQPQHF.

This clonotype was observed a single time. Relative to the germline gene, one junction end is altered; a read error may explain this. The V call is TRBV19, the J call TRBJ1-2, with a weak D call TRBD1 (5 bases). Germline CDR1 is LNHDA and CDR2 is SQIVND (reference sequence). This CDR3 comprises 13 residues. CDR3 in DNA: TGTGCCAGTAGTAAGGAGGGGTACTATTGCTACACCTTC. The encoded protein is CASSKEGYYCYTF.

Only a few counts were recorded for this clonotype. V is TRBV7-6 and J is TRBJ2-7; perhaps D is TRBD1 or TRBD2 (5 bases each). The V end lost 5 bases, the J end lost 5 bases, and 28 bases lay between the germline ends. CDR1 is SGHVS, CDR2 FNYEAQ, per germline. The CDR3 extends over 18 amino acids. The chain's CDR3 is CASSPGPTGTGLSHEQYF. DNA for the CDR3: TGTGCCAGCAGCCCCGGGCCGACCGGGACGGGGTTATCCCACGAGCAGTACTTC.

About this clonotype itself: A much larger clone lies a single base off, so this may be a read error. This chain connects TRBV7-6 to TRBJ1-1; D perhaps matches TRBD1 (5 bases). The CDR3 has 18 amino acids. Germline V gene lookup returns CDR1 SGHVS and CDR2 FNYEAQ. The V and J ends lost 6 bases and 4 bases respectively, with 27 bases between them. CDR3: CASSHHAHGAKGSTEAFF. The CDR3 DNA reads TGTGCCAGCAGTCATCATGCCCATGGAGCAAAGGGGAGCACTGAAGCTTTCTTT. The full variable domain, rest sourced from reference TRBV7-6 and TRBJ1-1, is GAGVSQSPRYKVTKRGQDVALRCDPISGHVSLYWYRQALGQGPEFLTYFNYEAQQDKSGLPNDRFSAERPEGSISTLTIQRTEQRDSAMYRCASSHHAHGAKGSTEAFFGQGTRLTVV.

This clonotype was counted many times. CDR3 loop: CASSELYYEQYF. The CDR3 DNA sequence: TGCGCCAGCAGTGAGTTATACTACGAGCAGTACTTC. The V gene is TRBV10-2, the J gene TRBJ2-7; no clear D gene. Germline values: CDR1 WSHSY, CDR2 SAAADI. V gave up 1 base and J gave up 3 bases, with 4 bases separating them. The CDR3 runs 12 residues.

V and J are TRBV19 and TRBJ2-7, with D uncertain. Germline CDR1 is LNHDA and CDR2 is SQIVND (reference sequence). CDR3 length: 13 amino acids. Trimming cost V 7 bases and J 5 bases, with 15 bases left between them. CDR3 sequence: CASTGQVWDEQYF. In DNA, the CDR3 is TGTGCCAGTACCGGGCAGGTTTGGGACGAGCAGTACTTC.

As to this clonotype: This clone may be a read error of a much larger clone one base away. The chain joins TRBV2 to TRBJ2-5; D remains ambiguous. The germline gives CDR1 SNHLY, CDR2 FYNNEI. The CDR3 is made up of 13 amino acids. CDR3 sequence: CASGDEYRETQYF. The CDR3 region has the DNA TGTGCCAGCGGTGACGAGTACCGGGAGACCCAGTACTTC.

The V gene is TRBV15, the J gene TRBJ2-5; tentative D call: TRBD1 (5 bases). The CDR3 sequence is 16 residues long. Trimming pared 1 base from V and 6 bases from J, leaving 18 bases between. Per germline, CDR1 LNHNV and CDR2 YYDKDF (reference sequence). The CDR3 DNA follows: TGTGCCACCAGCAGAGTATTACAGGATTATCCTCAGACCCAGTACTTC. It yields the protein CATSRVLQDYPQTQYF.

The table lists this clonotype with many counts. This chain connects TRBV12-3 or TRBV12-4 to TRBJ1-1, with TRBD1 identical over 9 bases. CDR3 length: 14 residues. The junction had 5 bases not matched to a gene; V was cut back by 6 bases and J by 3 bases. CDR3 nucleotides: TGTGCCAGCAGGGGGACAGGGCAGGACACTGAAGCTTTCTTT. The encoded protein is CASRGTGQDTEAFF.

On this clonotype: A much larger clone sits a single nucleotide away, making a read error possible. No conserved phenylalanine or tryptophan is present at the end of the CDR3, so a read error is the likely explanation. The chain has TRBV2 and TRBJ1-6, with unresolved D. The CDR3 is 12 amino acids. The ends were cut back, 6 bases at V and 9 bases at J, with 9 bases in the middle. Germline V gene sequence: CDR1 SNHLY, CDR2 FYNNEI. The CDR3 nucleotides read TGTGCCAGCAGCCGGACTGGTTCACCCCTCCACTCT. Its translation is CASSRTGSPLHS.

J is TRBJ1-1 and V is TRBV7-9; 10 nucleotides line up with TRBD1. Germline V gene lookup returns CDR1 SEHNR and CDR2 FQNEAQ (reference sequence). This CDR3 spans 17 amino acids. V was clipped by 2 bases and J by 4 bases; unmatched bases: 10. The CDR3: CASSLNPLRTGGTEAFF. The CDR3 DNA sequence: TGTGCCAGCAGCTTAAATCCCCTAAGGACAGGGGGCACTGAAGCTTTCTTT.

This clonotype occurred many times. The chain couples TRBV12-3 or TRBV12-4 to TRBJ1-1; a possible D gene is TRBD1 (6 bases). This CDR3 has 14 residues. The ends were cut back, 6 bases at V and 1 base at J, with 12 bases in the middle. CDR3 in DNA: TGTGCCAGCAGACCTGGGGGCGAGAACACTGAAGCTTTCTTT. Encoded protein: CASRPGGENTEAFF.

The chain has TRBV11-2 and TRBJ1-2; maybe TRBD1 (5 bases). V lost 5 bases to trimming and J lost 7 bases, with 11 bases between them. The germline CDR1 and CDR2 sequences are SGHAT and FQNNGV. There are 12 residues in the CDR3. CDR3 in amino acids: CASSQGGTGYTF. The CDR3 bases are TGTGCCAGCAGCCAGGGCGGGACTGGCTACACCTTC.

About this clonotype itself: This could be a read error, since a much larger clone is one nucleotide away. This chain links TRBV11-2 with TRBJ2-5; the match to TRBD2 covers 11 bases. Germline V CDR1 and CDR2: SGHAT, FQNNGV. Trimming cost V 4 bases and J 9 bases; bases outside gene matches: 13. The CDR3 sequence is 16 residues long. The CDR3 loop reads CASSYQGLAAGEAQYF. The CDR3 DNA follows: TGTGCCAGCAGCTACCAGGGACTAGCGGCGGGGGAGGCCCAGTACTTC. The full variable domain, completed using reference TRBV11-2 and TRBJ2-5, is EAGVAQSPRYKIIEKRQSVAFWCNPISGHATLYWYQQILGQGPKLLIQFQNNGVVDDSQLPKDRFSAERLKGVDSTLKIQPAKLEDSAVYLCASSYQGLAAGEAQYFGPGTRLLVL.